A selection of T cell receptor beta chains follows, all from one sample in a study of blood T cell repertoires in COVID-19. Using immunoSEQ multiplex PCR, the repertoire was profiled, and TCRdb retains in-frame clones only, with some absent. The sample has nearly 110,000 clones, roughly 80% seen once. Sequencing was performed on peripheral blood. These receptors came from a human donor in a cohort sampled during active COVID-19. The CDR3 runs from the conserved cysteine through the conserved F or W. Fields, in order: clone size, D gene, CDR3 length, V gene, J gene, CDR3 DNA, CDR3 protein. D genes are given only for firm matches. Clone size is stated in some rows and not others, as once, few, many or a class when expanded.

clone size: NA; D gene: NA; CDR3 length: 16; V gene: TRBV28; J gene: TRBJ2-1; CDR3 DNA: TGTGCCAGCAGTACCGCGGGGGCTAGCGGAAACAATGAGCAGTTCTTC; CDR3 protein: CASSTAGASGNNEQFF
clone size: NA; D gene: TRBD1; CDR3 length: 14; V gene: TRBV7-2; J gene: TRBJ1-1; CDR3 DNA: TGTGCCAGCAGCTTAAACAGGGGTTACACTGAAGCTTTCTTT; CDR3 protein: CASSLNRGYTEAFF
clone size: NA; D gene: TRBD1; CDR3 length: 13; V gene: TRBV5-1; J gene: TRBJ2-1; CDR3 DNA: TGCGCCAGCAGCTTGGAGGGGGCATATGAGCAGTTCTTC; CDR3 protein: CASSLEGAYEQFF
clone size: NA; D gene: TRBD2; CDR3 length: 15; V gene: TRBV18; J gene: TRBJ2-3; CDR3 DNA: TGTGCCAGCTCACTCCTAGCGGGAGTGGCAGATACGCAGTATTTT; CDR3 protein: CASSLLAGVADTQYF
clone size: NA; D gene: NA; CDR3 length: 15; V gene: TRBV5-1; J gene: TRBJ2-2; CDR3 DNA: TGCGCCAGCAGCTTGGTACAGGGGAACACCGGGGAGCTGTTTTTT; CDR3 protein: CASSLVQGNTGELFF
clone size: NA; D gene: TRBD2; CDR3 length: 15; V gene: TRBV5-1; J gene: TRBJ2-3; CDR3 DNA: TGCGCCAGCTCCAGCGGGAGTGTGGGCACAGATACGCAGTATTTT; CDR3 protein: CASSSGSVGTDTQYF
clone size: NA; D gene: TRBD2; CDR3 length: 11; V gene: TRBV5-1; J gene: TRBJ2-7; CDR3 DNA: TGCGCCAGCAGCGGGGGGGGCGAGCAGTACTTC; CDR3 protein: CASSGGGEQYF
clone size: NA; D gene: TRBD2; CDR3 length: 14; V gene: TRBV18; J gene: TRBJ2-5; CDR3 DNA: TGTGCCAGCTCACAGACTAGCGGCCAAGAGACCCAGTACTTC; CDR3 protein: CASSQTSGQETQYF
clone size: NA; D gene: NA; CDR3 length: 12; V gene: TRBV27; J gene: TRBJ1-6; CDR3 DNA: TGTGCCACCTCCAACGGTAATTCACCCCTCCACTTT; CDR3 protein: CATSNGNSPLHF
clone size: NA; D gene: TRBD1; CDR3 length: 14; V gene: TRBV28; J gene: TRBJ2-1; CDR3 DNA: TGTGCCAGCAGCCCTAACAGGGGTAGAGATGAGCAGTTCTTC; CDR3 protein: CASSPNRGRDEQFF
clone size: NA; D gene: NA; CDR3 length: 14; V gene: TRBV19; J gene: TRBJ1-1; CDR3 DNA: TGTGCCAGTAGTTCCCAGGGTCTAGGTACTGAAGCTTTCTTT; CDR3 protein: CASSSQGLGTEAFF
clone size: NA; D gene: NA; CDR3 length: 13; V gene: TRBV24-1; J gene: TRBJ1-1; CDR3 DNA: TGTGCCACGAGAGGGACAACGAACACTGAAGCTTTCTTT; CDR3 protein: CATRGTTNTEAFF
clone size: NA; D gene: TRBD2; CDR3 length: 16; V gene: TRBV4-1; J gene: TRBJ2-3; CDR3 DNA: TGCGCCAGCAGCCAAAGGGCTAGCGGGAGTTTCGATACGCAGTATTTT; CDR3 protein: CASSQRASGSFDTQYF
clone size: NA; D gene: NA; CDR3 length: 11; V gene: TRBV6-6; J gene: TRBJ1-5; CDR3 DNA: TGTGCCAGCAGTTCGGGGGGGCCCCAGCATTTT; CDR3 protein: CASSSGGPQHF
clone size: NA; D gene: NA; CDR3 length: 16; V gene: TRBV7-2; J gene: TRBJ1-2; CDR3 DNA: TGTGCCAGCAGCACTCGAACGTTGGGGCAGGTCGATGGCTACACCTTC; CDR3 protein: CASSTRTLGQVDGYTF
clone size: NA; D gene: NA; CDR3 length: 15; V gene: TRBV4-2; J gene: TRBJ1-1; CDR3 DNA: TGTGCCAGCAGCCAAGATCGGGTTATGAACACTGAAGCTTTCTTT; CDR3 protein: CASSQDRVMNTEAFF
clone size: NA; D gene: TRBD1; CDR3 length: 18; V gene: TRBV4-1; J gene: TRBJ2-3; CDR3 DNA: TGCGCCAGCAGCCGCCCCGGTGGACAGGGTCTTGGCACAGATACGCAGTATTTT; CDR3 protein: CASSRPGGQGLGTDTQYF
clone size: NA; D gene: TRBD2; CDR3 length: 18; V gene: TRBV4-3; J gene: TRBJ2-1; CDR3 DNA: TGCGCCAGCAGCCGACTACCGACTAGCGGGAGCTCCTACAATGAGCAGTTCTTC; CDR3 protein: CASSRLPTSGSSYNEQFF
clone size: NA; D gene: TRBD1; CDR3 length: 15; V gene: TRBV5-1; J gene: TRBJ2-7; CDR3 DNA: TGCGCCAGCAGCGTACAGGGGGTAGGTACCAACGAGCAGTACTTC; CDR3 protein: CASSVQGVGTNEQYF
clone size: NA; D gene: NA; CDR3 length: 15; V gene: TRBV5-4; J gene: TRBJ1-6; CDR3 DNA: TGTGCCAGCAGATCCCCCGGGGGTGTAGACTCACCCCTCCACTTT; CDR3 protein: CASRSPGGVDSPLHF
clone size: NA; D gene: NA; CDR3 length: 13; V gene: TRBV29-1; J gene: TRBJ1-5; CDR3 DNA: TGCAGCGTTGAAAGCGTGCAGGGTCAGCCCCAGCATTTT; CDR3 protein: CSVESVQGQPQHF
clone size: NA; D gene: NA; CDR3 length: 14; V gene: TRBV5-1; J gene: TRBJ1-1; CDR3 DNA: TGCGCCAGCAGCTTCGGGACTTTAGACACTGAAGCTTTCTTT; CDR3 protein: CASSFGTLDTEAFF
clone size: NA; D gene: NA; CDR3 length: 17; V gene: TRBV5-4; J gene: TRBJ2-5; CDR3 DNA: TGTGCCAGCAGCTGGGGGGATTCGGCAGGGCGTAGGGAGACCCAGTACTTC; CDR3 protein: CASSWGDSAGRRETQYF
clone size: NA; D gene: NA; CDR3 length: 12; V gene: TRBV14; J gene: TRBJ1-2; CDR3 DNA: TGTGCCAGCAGCCAAGATACATATGGCTACACCTTC; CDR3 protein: CASSQDTYGYTF
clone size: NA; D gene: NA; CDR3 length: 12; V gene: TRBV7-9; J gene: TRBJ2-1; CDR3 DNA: TGTGCCAGCAGCCCGGACAGAAATGAGCAGTTCTTC; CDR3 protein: CASSPDRNEQFF
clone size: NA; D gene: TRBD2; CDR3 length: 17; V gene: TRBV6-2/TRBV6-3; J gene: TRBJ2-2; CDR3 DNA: TGTGCCAGCAGTACGGGTCGCGTAGCGGGAGTCCCCGGGGAGCTGTTTTTT; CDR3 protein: CASSTGRVAGVPGELFF
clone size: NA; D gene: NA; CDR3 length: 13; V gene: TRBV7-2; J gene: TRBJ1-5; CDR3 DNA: TGTGCCAGCAGCCCCCGGACAAATCAGCCCCAGCATTTT; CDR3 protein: CASSPRTNQPQHF
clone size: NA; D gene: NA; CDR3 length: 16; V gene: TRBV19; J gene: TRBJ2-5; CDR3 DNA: TGTGCCAGTAGTATAGAGGTTGGGGGGGCCGGGGAGACCCAGTACTTC; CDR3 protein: CASSIEVGGAGETQYF
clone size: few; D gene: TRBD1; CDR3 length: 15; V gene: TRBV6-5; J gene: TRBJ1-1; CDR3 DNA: TGTGCCAGCAGTTACCACGGACAGGGGAAGGCTGAAGCTTTCTTT; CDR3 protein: CASSYHGQGKAEAFF
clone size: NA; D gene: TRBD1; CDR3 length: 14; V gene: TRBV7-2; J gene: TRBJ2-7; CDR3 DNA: TGTGCCAGCAGCCGGCGACAGGGGCCCTACGAGCAGTACTTC; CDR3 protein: CASSRRQGPYEQYF
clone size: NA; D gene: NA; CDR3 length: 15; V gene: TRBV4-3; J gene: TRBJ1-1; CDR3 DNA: TGCGCCAGCAGCCCGAGCGGCAGCGCCTTTTCTGAAGCTTTCTTT; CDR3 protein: CASSPSGSAFSEAFF
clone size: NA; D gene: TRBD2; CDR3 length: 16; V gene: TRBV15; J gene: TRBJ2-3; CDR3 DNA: TGTGCCACCAGCAGAGGAGGGACTAGCGTCTCAGATACGCAGTATTTT; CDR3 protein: CATSRGGTSVSDTQYF
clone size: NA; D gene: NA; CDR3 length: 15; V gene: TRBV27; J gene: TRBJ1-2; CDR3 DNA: TGTGCCAGCAGTTTAACCAGGGGTTGGGGCTATGGCTACACCTTC; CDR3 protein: CASSLTRGWGYGYTF
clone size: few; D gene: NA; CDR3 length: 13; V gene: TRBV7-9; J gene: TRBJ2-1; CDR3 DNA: TGTGCCAGCACCACCTTTGGCCTCAATGAGCAGTTCTTC; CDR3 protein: CASTTFGLNEQFF
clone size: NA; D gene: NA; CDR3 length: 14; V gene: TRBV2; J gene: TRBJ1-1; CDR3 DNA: TGTGCCAGCAGTGAAGCGATGGGGGGGACTGAAGCTTTCTTT; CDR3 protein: CASSEAMGGTEAFF
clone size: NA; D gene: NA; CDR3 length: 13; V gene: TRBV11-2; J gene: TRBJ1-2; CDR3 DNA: TGTGCCAGCAGCCCGGGGGGCGCCTATGGCTACACCTTC; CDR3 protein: CASSPGGAYGYTF
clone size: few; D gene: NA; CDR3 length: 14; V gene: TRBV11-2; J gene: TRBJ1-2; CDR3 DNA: TGTGCCAGCAGCCAAGGCGGGGGGGGCTATGGCTACACCTTC; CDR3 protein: CASSQGGGGYGYTF
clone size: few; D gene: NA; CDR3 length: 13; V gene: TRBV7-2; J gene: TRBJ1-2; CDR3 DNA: TGTGCCAGCAGCTTAGAGCTTCTGTATGGCTACACCTTC; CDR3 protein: CASSLELLYGYTF
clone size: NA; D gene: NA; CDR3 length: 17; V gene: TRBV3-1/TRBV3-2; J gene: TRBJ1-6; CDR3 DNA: TGTGCCAGCAGCCGTAACCAAGGCGGGACGGAGAATTCACCCCTCCACTTT; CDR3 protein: CASSRNQGGTENSPLHF
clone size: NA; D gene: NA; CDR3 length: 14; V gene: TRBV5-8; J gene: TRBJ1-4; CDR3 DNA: TGTGCCAGCGCTTGGGTTCCCAGAGGAGAAAAACTGTTTTTT; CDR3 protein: CASAWVPRGEKLFF
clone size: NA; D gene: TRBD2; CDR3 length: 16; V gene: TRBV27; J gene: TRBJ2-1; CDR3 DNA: TGTGCCAGCAGTTCGCAGCGGGAGGGCCGGTACAATGAGCAGTTCTTC; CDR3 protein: CASSSQREGRYNEQFF
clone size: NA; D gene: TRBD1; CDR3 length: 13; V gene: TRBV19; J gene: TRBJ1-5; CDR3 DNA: TGTGCCAGTGCCGACAGGGGGAATCAGCCCCAGCATTTT; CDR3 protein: CASADRGNQPQHF
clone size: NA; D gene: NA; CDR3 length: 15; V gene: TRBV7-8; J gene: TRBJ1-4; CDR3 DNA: TGTGCCAGCAGCTATTCGCCGGGAAACGGCGAAAAACTGTTTTTT; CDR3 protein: CASSYSPGNGEKLFF
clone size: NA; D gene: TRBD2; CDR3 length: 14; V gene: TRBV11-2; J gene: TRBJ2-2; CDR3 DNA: TGTGCCAGCAGCTTGGGGGGGAGCACCGGGGAGCTGTTTTTT; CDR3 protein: CASSLGGSTGELFF
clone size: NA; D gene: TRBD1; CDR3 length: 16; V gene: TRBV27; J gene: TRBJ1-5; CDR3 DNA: TGTGCCAGCAGTTTAGCCGGGACAGGGGGCAATCAGCCCCAGCATTTT; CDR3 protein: CASSLAGTGGNQPQHF
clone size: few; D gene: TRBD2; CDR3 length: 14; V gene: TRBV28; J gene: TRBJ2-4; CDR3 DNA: TGTGCCAGCAGCTCGGGACTAGGGAAAAACATTCAGTACTTC; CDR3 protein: CASSSGLGKNIQYF
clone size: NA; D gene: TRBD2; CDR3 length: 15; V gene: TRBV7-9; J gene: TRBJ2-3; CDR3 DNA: TGTGCCAGCGGTAAAGCGGGAGGGCCCATCGATACGCAGTATTTT; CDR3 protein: CASGKAGGPIDTQYF
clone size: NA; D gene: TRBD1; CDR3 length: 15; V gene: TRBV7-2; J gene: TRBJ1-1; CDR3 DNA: TGTGCCAGCAGCCTCGGACAGGGGCCATTCGCTGAAGCTTTCTTT; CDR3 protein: CASSLGQGPFAEAFF
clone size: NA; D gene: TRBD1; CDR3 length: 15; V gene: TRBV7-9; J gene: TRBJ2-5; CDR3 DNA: TGTGCCAGCAGCTTAGGGACAGGGGCTATGGAGACCCAGTACTTC; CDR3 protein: CASSLGTGAMETQYF
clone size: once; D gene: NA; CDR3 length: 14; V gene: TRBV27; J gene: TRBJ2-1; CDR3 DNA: TGTGCCAGCAGTTTATCACAGTCCTACAATGAGCAGTTCTTC; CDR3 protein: CASSLSQSYNEQFF
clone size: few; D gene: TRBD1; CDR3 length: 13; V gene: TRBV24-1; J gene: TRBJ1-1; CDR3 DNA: TGTGCCACACGGAAGGGGGCGCGAACTGAAGCTTTCTTT; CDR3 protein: CATRKGARTEAFF
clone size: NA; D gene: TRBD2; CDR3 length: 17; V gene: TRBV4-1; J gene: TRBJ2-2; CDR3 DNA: TGCGCCAGCAGCCAAGGAGCAGCGGGAGTTAACACCGGGGAGCTGTTTTTT; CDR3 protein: CASSQGAAGVNTGELFF
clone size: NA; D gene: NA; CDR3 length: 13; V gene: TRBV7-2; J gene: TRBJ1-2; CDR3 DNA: TGTGCCAGCAGCTTATTACAGAATAACGGCTACACCTTC; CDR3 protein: CASSLLQNNGYTF
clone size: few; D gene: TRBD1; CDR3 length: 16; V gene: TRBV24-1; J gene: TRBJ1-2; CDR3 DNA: TGTGCCACCAGTGATACCCGGGCCCTGGGACAGAATGGCTACACCTTC; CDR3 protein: CATSDTRALGQNGYTF
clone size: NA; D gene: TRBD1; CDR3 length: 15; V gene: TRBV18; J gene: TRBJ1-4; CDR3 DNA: TGTGCCAGCTCATCCGGGACAGGGATACGAGAAAAACTGTTTTTT; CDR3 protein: CASSSGTGIREKLFF
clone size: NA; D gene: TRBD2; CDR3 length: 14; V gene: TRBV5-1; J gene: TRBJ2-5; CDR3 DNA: TGCGCCAGCGGCTTAGCGGGAGGCCAAGAGACCCAGTACTTC; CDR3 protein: CASGLAGGQETQYF
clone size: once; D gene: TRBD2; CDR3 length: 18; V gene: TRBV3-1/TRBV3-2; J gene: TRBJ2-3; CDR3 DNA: TGTGCCAGCAGCCACCCGGGACTAGCGGGAGGGCCAGTAGATACGCAGTATTTT; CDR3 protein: CASSHPGLAGGPVDTQYF
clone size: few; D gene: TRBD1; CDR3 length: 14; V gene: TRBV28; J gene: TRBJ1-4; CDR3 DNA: TGTGCCAGCAGTTCACAGGGGGCGCGTGAAAAACTGTTTTTT; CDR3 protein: CASSSQGAREKLFF
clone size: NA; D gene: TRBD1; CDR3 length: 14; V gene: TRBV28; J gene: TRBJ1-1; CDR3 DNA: TGTGCCAGCAGTCGGTGGCAGGGGGCCACTGAAGCTTTCTTT; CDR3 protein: CASSRWQGATEAFF